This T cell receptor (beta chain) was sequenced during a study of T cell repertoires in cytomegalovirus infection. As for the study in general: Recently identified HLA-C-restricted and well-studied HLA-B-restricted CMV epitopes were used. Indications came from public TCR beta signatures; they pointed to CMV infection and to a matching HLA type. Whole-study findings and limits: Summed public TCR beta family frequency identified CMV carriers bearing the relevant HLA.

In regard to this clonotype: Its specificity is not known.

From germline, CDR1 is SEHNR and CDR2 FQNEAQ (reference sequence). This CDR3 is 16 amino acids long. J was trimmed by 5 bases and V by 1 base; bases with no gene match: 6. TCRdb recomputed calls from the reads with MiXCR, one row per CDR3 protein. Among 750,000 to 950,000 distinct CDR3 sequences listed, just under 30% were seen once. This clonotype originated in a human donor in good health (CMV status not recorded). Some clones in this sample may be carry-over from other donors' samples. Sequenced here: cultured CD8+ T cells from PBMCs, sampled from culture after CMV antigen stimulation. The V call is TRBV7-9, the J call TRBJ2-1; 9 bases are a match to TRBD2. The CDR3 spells CASSLGGLAGNNEQFF. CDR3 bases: TGTGCCAGCAGCTTAGGGGGGCTAGCGGGAAACAATGAGCAGTTCTTC.